These T cell receptor beta chains were read from a single sample in a study of blood T cell repertoires in COVID-19. Sequencing used immunoSEQ multiplex PCR; TCRdb keeps in-frame clones, though not all of them. This sample has about 250,000 clones, with around 83% found just once. Material for sequencing was peripheral blood. Source of these receptors: a man older than 75 with acute or convalescent COVID-19. Each CDR3 is given with its conserved first and last residue. The D gene is left open where the match is weak. Size is omitted from some rows. Given values are once, few, many or a class for expanded clones.

d_gene,v_gene,abundance,j_gene,CDR3aa,CDR3nt
TRBD2,TRBV5-1,.,TRBJ2-3,CASSLVLAGGPDTQYF,TGCGCCAGCAGCTTGGTGCTAGCGGGAGGCCCAGATACGCAGTATTTT
TRBD1,TRBV28,.,TRBJ2-1,CASSRQGAHNEQFF,TGTGCCAGCAGTAGACAGGGGGCCCACAATGAGCAGTTCTTC
.,TRBV5-1,.,TRBJ2-3,CASSLAGVHTDTQYF,TGCGCCAGCAGCTTGGCAGGGGTTCACACAGATACGCAGTATTTT
.,TRBV18,.,TRBJ1-1,CASSPPGTTEAFF,TGTGCCAGCTCACCACCGGGCACCACTGAAGCTTTCTTT
TRBD2,TRBV6-5,few,TRBJ2-1,CASSLSGALNEQFF,TGTGCCAGCAGTCTGAGCGGGGCCCTTAATGAGCAGTTCTTC
.,TRBV10-3,.,TRBJ1-1,CAISDQANTEAFF,TGTGCCATCAGTGATCAGGCGAACACTGAAGCTTTCTTT
.,TRBV28,once,TRBJ2-5,CASSSNPHSKETQYF,TGTGCCAGCAGCTCAAACCCCCACTCGAAAGAGACCCAGTACTTC
.,TRBV12-3/TRBV12-4,.,TRBJ1-1,CASSSIGGTEAFF,TGTGCCAGCAGTTCGATAGGGGGCACTGAAGCTTTCTTT
TRBD1,TRBV30,.,TRBJ1-1,CAWTGGRAEAFF,TGTGCCTGGACAGGGGGCCGGGCTGAAGCTTTCTTT
TRBD2,TRBV29-1,.,TRBJ2-3,CSVEALAGAGQYF,TGCAGCGTTGAAGCCCTAGCGGGAGCTGGGCAGTATTTT
.,TRBV5-1,.,TRBJ1-4,CASSLGLQNEKLFF,TGCGCCAGCAGCTTGGGACTCCAAAATGAAAAACTGTTTTTT
TRBD1,TRBV19,.,TRBJ2-3,CASRATGSTDTQYF,TGTGCCAGTAGGGCGACAGGGAGCACAGATACGCAGTATTTT
TRBD2,TRBV6-6,once,TRBJ2-7,CASSYSLAGAPYEQYF,TGTGCCAGCAGTTACTCCTTAGCGGGAGCCCCCTACGAGCAGTACTTC
TRBD2,TRBV20-1,.,TRBJ2-7,CSASLAGGPEQYF,TGCAGTGCTAGTTTAGCGGGGGGGCCCGAGCAGTACTTC
TRBD1,TRBV7-2,.,TRBJ2-5,CASSRTGGGETQYF,TGTGCCAGCAGCCGGACAGGGGGCGGAGAGACCCAGTACTTC
.,TRBV28,.,TRBJ1-5,CASSGGIEGPNQPQHF,TGTGCCAGCAGTGGGGGGATAGAGGGTCCCAATCAGCCCCAGCATTTT
TRBD2,TRBV5-1,.,TRBJ2-3,CASSLGGGPDTQYF,TGCGCCAGCAGCTTGGGCGGGGGGCCAGATACGCAGTATTTT
.,TRBV5-1,.,TRBJ1-4,CASSSQGATNEKLFF,TGCGCCAGCAGCTCCCAGGGCGCAACTAATGAAAAACTGTTTTTT
.,TRBV3-1/TRBV3-2,.,TRBJ1-1,CASSQGEITEAFF,TGTGCCAGCAGCCAAGGGGAGATCACTGAAGCTTTCTTT
TRBD1,TRBV2,.,TRBJ1-1,CASGDRENTEAFF,TGTGCCAGCGGGGACAGAGAGAACACTGAAGCTTTCTTT
TRBD2,TRBV19,.,TRBJ2-2,CASRAGVLAGELFF,TGTGCCAGTAGGGCGGGGGTTTTGGCCGGGGAGCTGTTTTTT
.,TRBV30,.,TRBJ2-4,CAWSSPGTANIQYF,TGTGCCTGGAGTTCGCCGGGGACTGCGAACATTCAGTACTTC
.,TRBV5-1,.,TRBJ1-6,CASSLAAGYNSPLHF,TGCGCCAGCAGCTTGGCCGCGGGCTATAATTCACCCCTCCACTTT
TRBD1,TRBV5-6,.,TRBJ1-6,CASSLEPGQAGSYNSPLHF,TGTGCCAGCAGCTTGGAACCCGGACAGGCCGGCTCCTATAATTCACCCCTCCACTTT
.,TRBV3-1/TRBV3-2,.,TRBJ1-6,CASSQRDTHSPLHF,TGTGCCAGCAGCCAACGGGACACCCATTCACCCCTCCACTTT
TRBD2,TRBV4-1,.,TRBJ2-5,CASSRGLAGAGETQYF,TGCGCCAGCAGCCGGGGACTAGCGGGGGCGGGGGAGACCCAGTACTTC
TRBD1,TRBV5-1,.,TRBJ1-5,CASSLQGARGQPQHF,TGCGCCAGCAGCTTACAGGGGGCGCGTGGTCAGCCCCAGCATTTT
TRBD1,TRBV2,.,TRBJ2-3,CASNPTGNTDTQYF,TGTGCCAGCAACCCGACAGGGAACACAGATACGCAGTATTTT
.,TRBV6-5,.,TRBJ1-3,CASSYDRREGNTIYF,TGTGCCAGCAGTTATGACAGAAGGGAAGGAAACACCATATATTTT
TRBD1,TRBV19,.,TRBJ2-7,CASTRTGSNSEQYF,TGTGCCAGTACCCGGACAGGGAGTAATAGCGAGCAGTACTTC
.,TRBV7-3,.,TRBJ2-7,CASSFGEDYEQYF,TGTGCCAGCAGCTTCGGGGAAGACTACGAGCAGTACTTC
TRBD1,TRBV30,.,TRBJ2-7,CAWSGTGIFYEQYF,TGTGCCTGGAGTGGGACAGGCATTTTTTACGAGCAGTACTTC
TRBD2,TRBV5-5,.,TRBJ2-7,CASSSAREGQQYF,TGTGCCAGCAGCTCCGCCAGGGAGGGACAGCAGTACTTC